The rows below give T cell receptor beta chains drawn from one sample of a study of blood T cells in healthy people across ages. MiXCR, applied by TCRdb to the 5' RACE reads, yields one record per CDR3 protein. This table holds about 280,000 distinct CDR3 sequences, around 29% found once. Sequenced input: blood. These receptors all come from a woman aged 70-85 years in good health. Each CDR3 is given with its conserved first and last residue. The D gene is left open where the match is weak. Only part of the rows carry a size: once, few, many, or a class if the clone is expanded.

D gene	V gene	CDR3 length	J gene	clone size	CDR3 DNA	CDR3 protein
TRBD1	TRBV28	15	TRBJ2-2	-	TGTGCCAGCAGTCGGGGACAGGCGGTGTCCGGGGAGCTGTTTTTT	CASSRGQAVSGELFF
-	TRBV4-3	19	TRBJ2-4	-	TGCGCCAGCAGCCAAGACAGAGGGGTAGTAGATATAGCCAAAAACATTCAGTACTTC	CASSQDRGVVDIAKNIQYF
-	TRBV5-6	13	TRBJ2-5	many	TGTGCCAGCAGTTACTTCGTACAAGAGACCCAGTACTTC	CASSYFVQETQYF
-	TRBV24-1	15	TRBJ2-1	few	TGTGCCACCAGTGATGGGGGGCTTATCTACAATGAGCAGTTCTTC	CATSDGGLIYNEQFF
TRBD2	TRBV7-2	16	TRBJ2-5	-	TGTGCCAGCAGCGGAGCGGGACTAGCGGGAGGGGGGACCCAGTACTTC	CASSGAGLAGGGTQYF
-	TRBV7-8	12	TRBJ1-2	-	TGTGCCAGCAGCGCCCTGGGGCATGGCTACACCTTC	CASSALGHGYTF
TRBD2	TRBV20-1	14	TRBJ2-7	-	TGCAGTGCTAGAGATCTAGCGGCGCCCTACGAGCAGTACTTC	CSARDLAAPYEQYF
TRBD1	TRBV5-1	15	TRBJ2-7	few	TGCACCAGCAGCGGACAGGGGGCCGACTCTCGCGAGCAGTACTTC	CTSSGQGADSREQYF
-	TRBV5-1	17	TRBJ1-2	few	TGCGCCAGCAGCTTGGGGATAACCCCCGGGACAAACTATGGCTACACCTTC	CASSLGITPGTNYGYTF
-	TRBV5-1	17	TRBJ2-1	few	TGCGCCAGCAGCTTAGAACTACCAGTTAGCTCCTACAATGAGCAGTTCTTC	CASSLELPVSSYNEQFF
-	TRBV12-3/TRBV12-4	14	TRBJ1-5	-	TGTGCCAGCAGTCGGGACGGAGAAACTCAGCCCCAGCATTTT	CASSRDGETQPQHF
-	TRBV10-3	14	TRBJ2-5	few	TGTGCCATCAGTGAGATCGCAGGGCAAGAGACCCAGTACTTC	CAISEIAGQETQYF
-	TRBV20-1	15	TRBJ2-7	few	TGCAGTGCTAGGGAGCTAGAGGGGGGTTCCTACGAGCAGTACTTC	CSARELEGGSYEQYF
-	TRBV3-1	15	TRBJ1-6	few	TGTGCCAGCAGCCAAGGCGGACCTTATAATTCACCCCTCCACTTT	CASSQGGPYNSPLHF
TRBD1	TRBV6-5	15	TRBJ2-1	-	TGTGCCAGCAATCGCCCCGGACAGGCGAGGAATGAGCAGTTCTTC	CASNRPGQARNEQFF
-	TRBV12-3/TRBV12-4	14	TRBJ1-2	few	TGTGCCAGCAGTTTAAAAGGGAAAGACTATGGCTACACCTTC	CASSLKGKDYGYTF
-	TRBV5-1	13	TRBJ1-4	-	TGCGCCAGCACCCGGGCTGAAAATGAAAAACTGGTTTTT	CASTRAENEKLVF
TRBD2	TRBV3-1	20	TRBJ2-1	few	TGTGCCAGCAGCCAAGGACTAGCGGGAGGGCCGGACCGTGGGTACAATGAGCAGTTCTTC	CASSQGLAGGPDRGYNEQFF
TRBD2	TRBV5-1	15	TRBJ2-1	few	TGCGCCAGCAGCTTAATAGCGGGAGGGAGTAATGAGCAGTTCTTC	CASSLIAGGSNEQFF
TRBD1	TRBV27	14	TRBJ1-2	-	TGTGCCAGCAGCCCAGAGGTCCCAGGGGGCGGCTACACCTTC	CASSPEVPGGGYTF
-	TRBV7-2	15	TRBJ2-1	-	TGTGCCAGCAGCTCGGGGGGACAGTTTTACAATGAGCAGTTCTTC	CASSSGGQFYNEQFF
TRBD1	TRBV5-1	19	TRBJ2-1	-	TGCGCCAGCAGCTGGGCCTCGACAGGGGGTTCTAACTCCTACAATGAGCAGTTCTTC	CASSWASTGGSNSYNEQFF
TRBD1	TRBV7-3	15	TRBJ2-7	-	TGTGCCAGCAGCTTAGGGGGACAGGGGGACTACGAGCAGTACTTC	CASSLGGQGDYEQYF
TRBD2	TRBV20-1	15	TRBJ2-1	-	TGCAGTGCTAGGGGAGCGGGAGGGATTTACAATGACCAGTTCTTC	CSARGAGGIYNDQFF
-	TRBV15	15	TRBJ1-5	-	TGTGCCACCAGCCCTAGGGGGGAGAGCAATCAGCCCCAGCATTTT	CATSPRGESNQPQHF
TRBD2	TRBV28	14	TRBJ2-2	-	TGTGCCAGCAGACTAGCGGAGCCCACCGGGGAGCTGTTTTTT	CASRLAEPTGELFF
TRBD2	TRBV9	19	TRBJ2-3	-	TGTGCCAGCAGCGTAGTTGGGACTAGCGGTCCTTGTGGCACAGATACGCAGTATTTT	CASSVVGTSGPCGTDTQYF
-	TRBV29-1	16	TRBJ2-1	-	TGCAGCGTTGATGCCCCCTGGAGCGGATTATACAATGAGCAGTTCTTC	CSVDAPWSGLYNEQFF
TRBD2	TRBV24-1	14	TRBJ2-1	few	TGTGCCACCAGTGGGTCTAGCGGAAACAATGAGCAGTTCTTC	CATSGSSGNNEQFF
-	TRBV12-3/TRBV12-4	11	TRBJ1-1	-	TGTGCCAGCGCCCCGGCCACTGAAGCTTTCTTT	CASAPATEAFF
TRBD1	TRBV4-3	12	TRBJ1-2	few	TGCGCCAGCGGGGACAGTACGATTGGCTACACCTTC	CASGDSTIGYTF
-	TRBV28	16	TRBJ2-2	-	TGTGCCAGCAGTTCCAGGGGTAGCCCCAACACCGGGGAGCTGTTTTTT	CASSSRGSPNTGELFF
-	TRBV7-2	15	TRBJ1-5	-	TGTGCCAGCAGCCCCGCCCTATATAGCAATCAGCCCCAGCATTTT	CASSPALYSNQPQHF
-	TRBV11-2	14	TRBJ2-5	-	TGTGCCAGCAGCTTACCTCCAGAACAAGAGACCCAGTACTTC	CASSLPPEQETQYF
-	TRBV7-9	13	TRBJ1-4	few	TGTGCCAGCAGCTCCGGGACTCGTGAAAAACTGTTTTTT	CASSSGTREKLFF
TRBD2	TRBV7-8	15	TRBJ2-1	-	TGTGCCAGCAGCTCCGGGACTAGACCCTACAATGAGCAGTTCTTC	CASSSGTRPYNEQFF
-	TRBV5-8	14	TRBJ2-5	-	TGTGCCAGCAGCTTGCGCGCAGGCCAAGAGACCCAGTACTTC	CASSLRAGQETQYF